This T cell receptor (beta chain) was captured in a study of naive and memory T cell subsets. Points on this clonotype: Its specificity is not known.

Both TRBC1 and TRBC2 were covered by a beta constant-region primer of two equimolar oligonucleotides. Four rounds of PCR amplified the ligated cDNA using nested alpha and beta constant-region primers plus SP2. In TCRdb, the UMI-ligation and nested PCR reads were re-called with MiXCR into one record per CDR3 protein. The data hold 130,000 to 150,000 distinct CDR3 sequences, with 15% to 20% observed a single time. Points from the study as a whole: In CD4 and CD8 cells, diversity dropped from naive through EMRA.

CMV status came from CD4+ T cell IFNgamma after overnight CMV lysate stimulation of fresh PBMCs. CD4 T cells were positively selected, then CD8 T cells from the CD4-negative fraction. The length of the CDR3 is 13 residues. Trimming removed 2 bases at V and 6 bases at J, with 10 bases between. The V gene's germline CDR1 is SQVTM and CDR2 ANQGSEA. The material sequenced was naive CD4+ T cells from blood. V gene TRBV29-1 combines with J gene TRBJ2-2; no clear D gene. This sequence originates from a human donor in good health. Here the CDR3 reads CSVEISASGELFF. The CDR3 DNA sequence: TGCAGCGTTGAAATTTCAGCTTCCGGGGAGCTGTTTTTT.